The next 27 T cell receptor beta chains were all read from a single sample in a study of blood T cell repertoires in COVID-19. Sequenced by immunoSEQ multiplex PCR; TCRdb stores in-frame clones only, minus some. The sample has roughly 300,000 clones, 80% to 90% seen once. Sequencing input: PBMCs or T cells enriched from blood (not recorded which). The receptors were sampled from a woman between 40 and 50 years old with acute COVID-19.

The gene calls are TRBV19 and TRBJ1-6; no definite D call. Germline V CDR1 and CDR2: LNHDA, SQIVND (reference sequence). The CDR3 spans 13 residues. The V gene lost 0 bases and the J gene lost 10 bases, with 7 bases spanning the gap. As DNA, the CDR3 is TGTGCCAGTAGTATAGACGGGAGCTCACCCCTCCACTTT. It is translated as CASSIDGSSPLHF. The entire variable domain, with the rest obtained from reference TRBV19 and TRBJ1-6, is as follows: DGGITQSPKYLFRKEGQNVTLSCEQNLNHDAMYWYRQDPGQGLRLIYYSQIVNDFQKGDIAEGYSVSREKKESFPLTVTSAQKNPTAFYLCASSIDGSSPLHFGNGTRLTVT.

CDR3 region: CASSVGTGLTDTQYF. CDR3 in DNA: TGCGCCAGCAGCGTAGGGACAGGGCTCACAGATACGCAGTATTTT. The rearrangement joins TRBV5-1 to TRBJ2-3; 9 bases align to TRBD1. The ends lost 4 bases at V and 2 bases at J; junction bases unmatched: 5. CDR1 SGHRS and CDR2 YFSETQ come from the germline V gene. The CDR3 runs 15 residues.

The CDR3, as DNA: TGTGCCAGTACCCCGGACATGCTGAACACTGAAGCTTTCTTT. Its protein is CASTPDMLNTEAFF. V gene TRBV19 combines with J gene TRBJ1-1; D might be TRBD1 (5 bases). Germline V CDR1 and CDR2: LNHDA, SQIVND (reference sequence). This CDR3 spans 14 amino acids. Trimming stripped 7 bases from V and 0 bases from J, with 12 bases between.

The rearrangement uses TRBV7-2 and TRBJ2-3; 12 nucleotides agree with TRBD2. Germline V gene sequence: CDR1 SGHTA, CDR2 FQGNSA. Losses at the gene ends were 5 bases for V and 1 base for J; bases not matched to a gene: 4. CDR3 size: 16 residues. The CDR3 is CASSPRLAGGTDTQYF. In DNA form, the CDR3 reads TGTGCCAGCAGCCCGAGACTAGCGGGGGGCACAGATACGCAGTATTTT.

This clone turned up a few times. The rearrangement uses TRBV5-1 and TRBJ1-1; D not resolved. This CDR3 is 15 amino acids long. Germline values: CDR1 SGHRS, CDR2 YFSETQ. V lost 0 bases and J lost 4, with 13 bases in between. CDR3: CASSLGAAKSTEAFF. The CDR3 bases are TGCGCCAGCAGCTTGGGGGCAGCTAAAAGCACTGAAGCTTTCTTT.

V gene TRBV2 combines with J gene TRBJ1-4; 7 nucleotides match TRBD1. The junction had 7 bases not matched to a gene; V was cut back by 5 bases and J by 4 bases. The CDR3 is 15 amino acids. CDR1 SNHLY and CDR2 FYNNEI come from the germline V gene. CDR3: CASSFGQVVNEKLFF. The CDR3 coding sequence is TGTGCCAGCAGTTTCGGACAGGTCGTTAATGAAAAACTGTTTTTT.

The rearrangement uses TRBV24-1 and TRBJ2-5, with 7 positions matching TRBD1. After removal of 3 bases from V and 5 bases from J, the junction contained 8 bases not matched to a gene. CDR3 length: 15 residues. The germline V gene encodes CDR1 KGHDR and CDR2 SFDVKD. The CDR3 DNA is TGTGCCACCAGTGATCCCAGGGGGAACGCGGAGACCCAGTACTTC. Its translation: CATSDPRGNAETQYF.

This chain joins TRBV27 and TRBJ2-7; 11 nucleotides align to TRBD2. The CDR3 is 15 residues long. The V gene's germline CDR1 is MNHEY and CDR2 SMNVEV (reference sequence). Trimming took 3 bases from V and 4 from J; bases not matched to a gene: 5. CDR3 residues: CASSFSGGALYEQYF. CDR3 sequence (DNA): TGTGCCAGCAGTTTTAGCGGGGGGGCCTTGTACGAGCAGTACTTC.

This clone was recorded at least ten times. The V call is TRBV5-8, the J call TRBJ2-3; 10 nucleotides align to TRBD1. After removal of 0 bases from V and 4 bases from J, the junction contained 2 bases not matched to a gene. Germline V gene sequence: CDR1 SGHTS, CDR2 YDEGEE. The CDR3 extends over 15 amino acids. CDR3 amino acids: CASSLAGQGPDTQYF. The CDR3 DNA reads as TGTGCCAGCAGCTTGGCGGGACAGGGGCCAGATACGCAGTATTTT.

This chain connects TRBV9 to TRBJ1-2; D is perhaps TRBD1 (6 bases). In germline, CDR1 is SGDLS, CDR2 YYNGEE. CDR3 length: 12 amino acids. Trimming shortened V by 0 bases and J by 6 bases, and 6 bases separated the two germline ends. The CDR3 DNA is TGTGCCAGCAGCGTAGACAGGGATGGCTACACCTTC. This sequence encodes CASSVDRDGYTF. The full variable domain, rest sourced from reference TRBV9 and TRBJ1-2, is DSGVTQTPKHLITATGQRVTLRCSPRSGDLSVYWYQQSLDQGLQFLIQYYNGEERAKGNILERFSAQQFPDLHSELNLSSLELGDSALYFCASSVDRDGYTFGSGTRLTVV.

The chain couples TRBV11-2 to TRBJ2-1, with no clear D. V was trimmed by 2 bases and J by 5 bases, leaving 4 bases between them. The CDR3 spans 12 residues. Germline CDR1 and CDR2: SGHAT and FQNNGV. CDR3 loop: CASSLFDNEQFF. The CDR3 DNA sequence: TGTGCCAGCAGCTTATTCGACAATGAGCAGTTCTTC.

The chain couples TRBV24-1 to TRBJ2-1; D possibly corresponds to TRBD2 (6 bases). Germline values: CDR1 KGHDR, CDR2 SFDVKD. V was trimmed by 5 bases and J by 2 bases, leaving 12 bases between them. The CDR3 consists of 15 residues. CDR3 protein: CATSVGGRAYNEQFF. CDR3 bases: TGTGCCACCAGTGTGGGGGGAAGGGCCTACAATGAGCAGTTCTTC.

The rearrangement joins TRBV6-1 to TRBJ1-2, with TRBD1 matching over 7 bases. This CDR3 has 15 residues. V shed 3 bases, J shed 8 bases, and the junction held 12 bases outside the gene matches. Germline V CDR1 and CDR2: MNHNS, SASEGT. CDR3 nucleotide sequence: TGTGCCAGCAGTGACGTTGAAAGGGGGCGCGGCGGCTACACCTTC. Its protein is CASSDVERGRGGYTF.

The rearrangement links TRBV2 to TRBJ2-5, with D hard to call. CDR1 is SNHLY, CDR2 FYNNEI, per germline. The V end was cut by 0 bases, the J end by 7 bases, with 15 bases between. The CDR3 contains 15 residues. The CDR3 loop is CASSEAGLVGVTQYF. The CDR3 nucleotides are TGTGCCAGCAGTGAAGCTGGCCTAGTGGGTGTGACCCAGTACTTC. The full variable domain, with the rest looked up from reference TRBV2 and TRBJ2-5, is EPEVTQTPSHQVTQMGQEVILRCVPISNHLYFYWYRQILGQKVEFLVSFYNNEISEKSEIFDDQFSVERPDGSNFTLKIRSTKLEDSAMYFCASSEAGLVGVTQYFGPGTRLLVL.

This chain links TRBV28 with TRBJ2-1; TRBD2 aligns across 10 bases. V was pared by 7 bases and J by 6 bases, with 3 bases of the junction left unmatched. This CDR3 comprises 13 residues. In germline, CDR1 is MDHEN, CDR2 SYDVKM. In DNA form, the CDR3 reads TGTGCCAGCACACTAGCGGGACCCAATGAGCAGTTCTTC. This sequence encodes CASTLAGPNEQFF.

The chain carries TRBV11-3 and TRBJ2-7, with D uncertain. The CDR3 length is 13 residues. Trimming pared 0 bases from V and 6 bases from J, leaving 9 bases between. In germline, CDR1 is SGHNT, CDR2 YENEEA. CDR3 sequence reads: CASSLEAEREQYF. CDR3 sequence (DNA): TGTGCCAGCAGCTTAGAGGCAGAGCGCGAGCAGTACTTC.

V usage is TRBV10-3 and J usage is TRBJ2-7; 7 bases match TRBD2. Germline values: CDR1 ENHRY, CDR2 SYGVKD. Trimming took 5 bases from V and 2 from J; bases not matched to a gene: 15. The CDR3 is 17 amino acids. CDR3 sequence: CAISPGRSQGGTYEQYF. In DNA form, the CDR3 reads TGTGCCATCAGTCCAGGTCGGTCGCAGGGAGGGACCTACGAGCAGTACTTC.

This clone was counted a single time. This sequence joins TRBV13 and TRBJ1-1; D may be TRBD1 (5 bases). V was shortened by 6 bases and J by 1 base, with 9 bases between the two germline ends. Germline lookup yields CDR1 PRHDT and CDR2 FYEKMQ (reference sequence). CDR3 size: 13 residues. In nucleotides, the CDR3 is TGTGCCAGCAGAAGAAGGGGGAACACTGAAGCTTTCTTT. This sequence encodes CASRRRGNTEAFF.

The rearrangement links TRBV7-6 to TRBJ1-4; D may be TRBD1 (6 bases). Looked up from germline, CDR1 is SGHVS and CDR2 is FNYEAQ. V was cut by 2 bases and J by 0 bases, with 7 bases left in between. CDR3 length: 15 residues. The CDR3 sequence is CASSLSGATNEKLFF. CDR3 DNA: TGTGCCAGCAGCTTATCAGGGGCAACTAATGAAAAACTGTTTTTT.

This chain links TRBV6-5 with TRBJ2-3, with 9 nucleotides matching TRBD1. V was pared by 5 bases and J by 6 bases, with 9 bases of the junction left unmatched. Per the germline V gene, CDR1 is MNHEY and CDR2 is SVGAGI. The CDR3 has 15 residues. This chain's CDR3 is CASSHPGQGTDTQYF. DNA of the CDR3: TGTGCCAGCAGTCACCCGGGACAGGGTACGGATACGCAGTATTTT.

The chain carries TRBV11-3 and TRBJ2-7, with D perhaps matching TRBD1 (5 bases). Deletions cut 2 bases from V and 5 bases from J, with 13 bases between. Germline CDR1 SGHNT, CDR2 YENEEA. The length of the CDR3 is 14 residues. CDR3 coding DNA: TGTGCCAGCAGCTTAAGTGCGGACAAAAACGAGCAGTACTTC. Translation gives CASSLSADKNEQYF. The full variable domain, with the rest looked up from reference TRBV11-3 and TRBJ2-7, is EAGVVQSPRYKIIEKKQPVAFWCNPISGHNTLYWYLQNLGQGPELLIRYENEEAVDDSQLPKDRFSAERLKGVDSTLKIQPAELGDSAVYLCASSLSADKNEQYFGPGTRLTVT.

The gene calls are TRBV19 and TRBJ2-7, with TRBD1 matching 8 bases. The CDR3 is made up of 16 amino acids. Germline trimming cut 3 bases from V and 4 bases from J; bases unmatched to any gene: 11. Germline V gives CDR1 LNHDA, CDR2 SQIVND (reference sequence). The CDR3 sequence is CASSMPSAQGAYEQYF. For the CDR3, the DNA is TGTGCCAGTAGTATGCCCTCGGCCCAGGGGGCGTACGAGCAGTACTTC.

This clone was recorded many times. This chain uses TRBV14 with TRBJ2-3, with 10 bases matching TRBD2. The V gene end was trimmed by 4 bases and the J gene end by 2 bases; junction bases not matched to a gene: 15. The CDR3 has 19 residues. CDR1 and CDR2 from the germline V gene are SGHDN and FVKESK. In DNA, the CDR3 is TGTGCCAGCAGCCCGAGGACTAGCGGCCTCCTTCGGGCCACAGATACGCAGTATTTT. Translation gives CASSPRTSGLLRATDTQYF.

The J gene is TRBJ1-4, the V gene TRBV7-8; 9 nucleotides agree with TRBD1. Germline V gene data show CDR1 as SGHVS and CDR2 as FQNEAQ. The V segment lost 3 bases and the J segment 4 bases; nucleotides outside the gene matches: 3. CDR3 length equals 15 residues. CDR3 coding DNA: TGTGCCAGCAGCTTTGGGACAGGGTATAATGAAAAACTGTTTTTT. It encodes CASSFGTGYNEKLFF.

CDR3 nucleotides: TGTGCCAGCAGAAGCCCGGGTGGACTGACTGAAGCTTTCTTT. Translating it yields CASRSPGGLTEAFF. The chain combines TRBV6-5 with TRBJ1-1; D uncertain. Germline V gene lookup returns CDR1 MNHEY and CDR2 SVGAGI. The ends were cut back, 6 bases at V and 5 bases at J, with 16 bases in the middle. The CDR3 consists of 14 residues.

The chain recombines TRBV28 with TRBJ2-7; D unresolved. V was clipped by 1 base and J by 3 bases, with 10 bases between them. CDR3 length: 14 amino acids. CDR1 MDHEN and CDR2 SYDVKM come from the germline V gene. The chain's CDR3 is CASSLSGSGYEQYF. Written as DNA, the CDR3 is TGTGCCAGCAGTTTATCTGGCAGTGGCTACGAGCAGTACTTC.

The rearrangement links TRBV27 to TRBJ2-1; tentative D call: TRBD2 (6 bases). Germline V gene lookup returns CDR1 MNHEY and CDR2 SMNVEV (reference sequence). V was shortened by 6 bases and J by 7 bases, with 16 bases between the two germline ends. The CDR3 extends over 14 amino acids. CDR3 nucleotide sequence: TGTGCCAGCAGCCCGACTAGGCTCCATAATGAGCAGTTCTTC. This gives the protein CASSPTRLHNEQFF.